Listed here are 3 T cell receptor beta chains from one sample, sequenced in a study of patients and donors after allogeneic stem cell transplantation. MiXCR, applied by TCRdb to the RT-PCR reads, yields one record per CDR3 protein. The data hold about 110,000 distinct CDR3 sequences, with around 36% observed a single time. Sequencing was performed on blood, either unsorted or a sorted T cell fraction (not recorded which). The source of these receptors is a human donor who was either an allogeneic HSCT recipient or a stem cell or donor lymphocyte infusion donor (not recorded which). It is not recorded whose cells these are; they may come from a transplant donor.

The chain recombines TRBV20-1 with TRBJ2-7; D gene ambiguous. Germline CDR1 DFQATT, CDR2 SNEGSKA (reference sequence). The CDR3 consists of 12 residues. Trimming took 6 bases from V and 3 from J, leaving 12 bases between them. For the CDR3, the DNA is TGCAGTGCAAGGAGACTCGACTACGAGCAGTACTTC. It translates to CSARRLDYEQYF.

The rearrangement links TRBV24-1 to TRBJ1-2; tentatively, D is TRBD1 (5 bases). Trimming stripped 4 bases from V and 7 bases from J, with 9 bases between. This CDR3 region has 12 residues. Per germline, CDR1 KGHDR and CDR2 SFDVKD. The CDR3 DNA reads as TGTGCCACCAGTGAGCAGGGCAGTGGCTACACCTTC. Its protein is CATSEQGSGYTF.

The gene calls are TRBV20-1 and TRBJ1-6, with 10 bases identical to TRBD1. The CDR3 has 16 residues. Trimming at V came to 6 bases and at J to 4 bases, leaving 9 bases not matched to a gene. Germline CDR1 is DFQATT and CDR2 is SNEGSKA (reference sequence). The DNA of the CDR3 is TGCAGTGCACCGGACAGGGGGGGCCTTTATAATTCACCCCTCCACTTT. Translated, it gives CSAPDRGGLYNSPLHF.